This is a list of T cell receptor beta chains from one sample in a study of T cell responses to AZD1222 COVID-19 vaccine. Here immunoSEQ multiplex PCR was the method, and the copy in TCRdb shows in-frame clones only, minus some. The sample yields 100,000 to 110,000 clones, 80% to 95% seen once. The sample was peripheral blood, taken on day 0 of AZD1222 vaccination. These receptors all stem from an adult in good health. Both conserved end residues are part of each CDR3. D genes are given only for firm matches. Some rows have no size entry. The others give once, few or many, or a class for an expanded clone.

j_call: TRBJ1-1; v_call: TRBV29-1; d_call: TRBD1; clone_size: .; cdr3_aa: CSVVRQGILMNTEAFF; cdr3_nt: TGCAGCGTTGTCAGACAGGGAATTTTAATGAACACTGAAGCTTTCTTT
j_call: TRBJ1-2; v_call: TRBV28; d_call: .; clone_size: once; cdr3_aa: CASSLDGGIVGYGYTF; cdr3_nt: TGTGCCAGCAGTTTAGATGGGGGAATAGTGGGCTATGGCTACACCTTC
j_call: TRBJ2-1; v_call: TRBV15; d_call: .; clone_size: .; cdr3_aa: CATSRDIREQFF; cdr3_nt: TGTGCCACCAGCAGAGATATCCGTGAGCAGTTCTTC
j_call: TRBJ2-3; v_call: TRBV29-1; d_call: .; clone_size: once; cdr3_aa: CSVESFPEAQYF; cdr3_nt: TGCAGCGTTGAATCTTTCCCAGAGGCCCAGTATTTT
j_call: TRBJ2-3; v_call: TRBV6-1; d_call: .; clone_size: .; cdr3_aa: CASSETQDWGGRVYTQYF; cdr3_nt: TGTGCCAGCAGTGAAACCCAGGATTGGGGGGGGCGCGTATATACGCAGTATTTT
j_call: TRBJ1-6; v_call: TRBV3-1/TRBV3-2; d_call: .; clone_size: .; cdr3_aa: CASSQVGSYNSPLHF; cdr3_nt: TGTGCCAGCAGCCAAGTTGGCTCCTATAATTCACCCCTCCACTTT
j_call: TRBJ2-1; v_call: TRBV27; d_call: TRBD2; clone_size: .; cdr3_aa: CARTPPLADYNEQFF; cdr3_nt: TGTGCCAGGACCCCCCCACTAGCGGATTACAATGAGCAGTTCTTC
j_call: TRBJ2-5; v_call: TRBV18; d_call: .; clone_size: .; cdr3_aa: CASSPRQEETQYF; cdr3_nt: TGTGCCAGCTCACCACGTCAAGAAGAGACCCAGTACTTC
j_call: TRBJ2-7; v_call: TRBV7-9; d_call: TRBD1; clone_size: .; cdr3_aa: CASSRGQGASYEQYF; cdr3_nt: TGTGCCAGCAGCCGCGGACAGGGGGCTTCCTACGAGCAGTACTTC
j_call: TRBJ2-3; v_call: TRBV14; d_call: TRBD2; clone_size: .; cdr3_aa: CASSQQLAGGRNTQYF; cdr3_nt: TGTGCCAGCAGCCAACAACTAGCGGGGGGCAGGAATACGCAGTATTTT
j_call: TRBJ1-2; v_call: TRBV28; d_call: .; clone_size: .; cdr3_aa: CASSSLTGDYGYTF; cdr3_nt: TGTGCCAGCAGTTCACTTACGGGGGACTATGGCTACACCTTC
j_call: TRBJ2-2; v_call: TRBV6-4; d_call: TRBD2; clone_size: few; cdr3_aa: CASSDSGMSNTGELFF; cdr3_nt: TGTGCCAGCAGTGATAGCGGGATGTCGAACACCGGGGAGCTGTTTTTT
j_call: TRBJ2-7; v_call: TRBV6-5; d_call: TRBD2; clone_size: .; cdr3_aa: CASSPAGSSYEQYF; cdr3_nt: TGTGCCAGCAGTCCAGCGGGAAGCTCCTACGAGCAGTACTTC
j_call: TRBJ2-3; v_call: TRBV19; d_call: .; clone_size: .; cdr3_aa: CATLGDTQYF; cdr3_nt: TGTGCCACCCTGGGAGATACGCAGTATTTT
j_call: TRBJ1-5; v_call: TRBV20-1; d_call: .; clone_size: .; cdr3_aa: CSASSDYSNQPQHF; cdr3_nt: TGCAGTGCTAGTTCAGATTATAGCAATCAGCCCCAGCATTTT
j_call: TRBJ2-3; v_call: TRBV5-4; d_call: .; clone_size: .; cdr3_aa: CASSQGGSSTDTQYF; cdr3_nt: TGTGCCAGCAGTCAAGGAGGCTCTAGCACAGATACGCAGTATTTT
j_call: TRBJ1-5; v_call: TRBV6-5; d_call: TRBD1; clone_size: few; cdr3_aa: CASTKDRGVLQPQHF; cdr3_nt: TGTGCCAGCACCAAGGACAGGGGGGTTTTGCAGCCCCAGCATTTT
j_call: TRBJ1-3; v_call: TRBV5-6; d_call: .; clone_size: .; cdr3_aa: CASSGGRSSGNTIYF; cdr3_nt: TGTGCCAGCAGTGGCGGGCGCAGCTCTGGAAACACCATATATTTT
j_call: TRBJ2-7; v_call: TRBV5-1; d_call: TRBD2; clone_size: .; cdr3_aa: CASSLVVTSGRIEQYF; cdr3_nt: TGCGCCAGCAGCTTGGTGGTGACTAGCGGGAGGATCGAGCAGTACTTC
j_call: TRBJ2-1; v_call: TRBV6-5; d_call: .; clone_size: once; cdr3_aa: CASSYVPTRNEQFF; cdr3_nt: TGTGCCAGCAGTTATGTGCCGACCCGCAATGAGCAGTTCTTC
j_call: TRBJ1-1; v_call: TRBV27; d_call: TRBD1; clone_size: .; cdr3_aa: CASSLNEVYRGTEAFF; cdr3_nt: TGTGCCAGCAGTTTAAATGAGGTGTACAGGGGCACTGAAGCTTTCTTT
j_call: TRBJ1-4; v_call: TRBV3-1/TRBV3-2; d_call: .; clone_size: .; cdr3_aa: CASSQVTGTNEKLFF; cdr3_nt: TGTGCCAGCAGCCAAGTAACAGGCACTAATGAAAAACTGTTTTTT
j_call: TRBJ2-7; v_call: TRBV3-1/TRBV3-2; d_call: TRBD2; clone_size: .; cdr3_aa: CASSQDISGVGEQYF; cdr3_nt: TGTGCCAGCAGCCAAGATATTAGCGGGGTGGGGGAGCAGTACTTC